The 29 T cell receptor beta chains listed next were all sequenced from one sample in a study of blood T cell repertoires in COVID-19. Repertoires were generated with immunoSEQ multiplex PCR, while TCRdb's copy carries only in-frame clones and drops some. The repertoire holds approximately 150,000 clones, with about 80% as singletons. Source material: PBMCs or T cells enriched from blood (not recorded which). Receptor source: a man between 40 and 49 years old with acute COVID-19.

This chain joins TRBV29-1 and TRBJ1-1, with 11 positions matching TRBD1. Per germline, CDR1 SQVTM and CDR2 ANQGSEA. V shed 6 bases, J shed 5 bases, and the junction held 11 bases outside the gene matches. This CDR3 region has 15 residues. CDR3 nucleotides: TGCAGCGTCGATCGGACAGGGGGCGGGGGAACTGAAGCTTTCTTT. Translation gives CSVDRTGGGGTEAFF.

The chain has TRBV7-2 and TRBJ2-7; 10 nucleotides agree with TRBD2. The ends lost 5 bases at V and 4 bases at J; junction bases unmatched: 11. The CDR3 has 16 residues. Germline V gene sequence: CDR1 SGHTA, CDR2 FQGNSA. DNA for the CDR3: TGTGCCAGCAGCCTGGGGGGGGCTAGCGGGAGTTACGAGCAGTACTTC. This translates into CASSLGGASGSYEQYF.

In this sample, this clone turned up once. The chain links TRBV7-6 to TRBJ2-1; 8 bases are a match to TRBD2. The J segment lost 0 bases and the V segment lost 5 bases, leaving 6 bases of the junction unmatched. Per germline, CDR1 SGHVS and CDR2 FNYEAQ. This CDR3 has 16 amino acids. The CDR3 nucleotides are TGTGCCAGCAGCCTCCTCAGCGGGAGCTCCTACAATGAGCAGTTCTTC. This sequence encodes CASSLLSGSSYNEQFF.

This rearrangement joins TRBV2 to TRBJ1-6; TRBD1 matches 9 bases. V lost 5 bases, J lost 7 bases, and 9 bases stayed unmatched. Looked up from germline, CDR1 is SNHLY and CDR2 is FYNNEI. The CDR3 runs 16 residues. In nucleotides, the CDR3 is TGTGCCAGCAGTCTTACAGGGGGCCGAGACAATTCACCCCTCCACTTT. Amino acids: CASSLTGGRDNSPLHF. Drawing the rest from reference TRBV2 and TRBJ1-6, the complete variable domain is EPEVTQTPSHQVTQMGQEVILRCVPISNHLYFYWYRQILGQKVEFLVSFYNNEISEKSEIFDDQFSVERPDGSNFTLKIRSTKLEDSAMYFCASSLTGGRDNSPLHFGNGTRLTVT.

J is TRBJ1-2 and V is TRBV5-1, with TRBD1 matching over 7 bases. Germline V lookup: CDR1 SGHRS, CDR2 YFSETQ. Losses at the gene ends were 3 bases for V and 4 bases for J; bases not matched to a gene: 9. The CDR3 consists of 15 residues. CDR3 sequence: CASSSASTGFYGYTF. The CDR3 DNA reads TGCGCCAGCAGCTCGGCCTCGACAGGGTTCTATGGCTACACCTTC.

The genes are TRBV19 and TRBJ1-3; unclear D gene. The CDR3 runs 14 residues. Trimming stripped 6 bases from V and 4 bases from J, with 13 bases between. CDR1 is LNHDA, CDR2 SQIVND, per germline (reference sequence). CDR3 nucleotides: TGTGCCAGTAGCATGCTTTACGAGGGAAACACCATATATTTT. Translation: CASSMLYEGNTIYF.

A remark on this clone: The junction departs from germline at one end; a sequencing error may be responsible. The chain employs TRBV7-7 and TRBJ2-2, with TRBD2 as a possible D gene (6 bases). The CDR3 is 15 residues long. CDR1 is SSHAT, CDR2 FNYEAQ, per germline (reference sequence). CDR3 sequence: CASSLQGGWAGELFF. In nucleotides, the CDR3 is TGTGCTAGCAGCCTCCAGGGAGGCTGGGCCGGGGAGCTGTTTTTT.

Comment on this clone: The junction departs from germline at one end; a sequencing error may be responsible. The CDR3 nucleotides are TGTGCCAGCAGCTTATCGACCTACTTGGACAGATTCACAGATACGCAGTATTTT. It codes for CASSLSTYLDRFTDTQYF. The rearrangement uses TRBV28 and TRBJ2-3, with a tentative D call TRBD1 (6 bases). In germline, CDR1 is MDHEN, CDR2 SYDVKM. This CDR3 is built from 18 residues.

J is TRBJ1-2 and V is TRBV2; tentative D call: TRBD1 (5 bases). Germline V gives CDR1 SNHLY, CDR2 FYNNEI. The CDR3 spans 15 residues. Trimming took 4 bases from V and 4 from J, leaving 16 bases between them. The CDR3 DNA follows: TGTGCCAGCAGTGGATCCCCGACAGCTAGCTATGGCTACACCTTC. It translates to CASSGSPTASYGYTF.

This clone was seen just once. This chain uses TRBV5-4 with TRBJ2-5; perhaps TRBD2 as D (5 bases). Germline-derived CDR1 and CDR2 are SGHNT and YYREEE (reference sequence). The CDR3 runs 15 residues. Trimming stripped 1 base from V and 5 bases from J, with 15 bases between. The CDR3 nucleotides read TGTGCCAGCAGCTTGCAAATTTACGGCGGGGAGACCCAGTACTTC. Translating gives CASSLQIYGGETQYF.

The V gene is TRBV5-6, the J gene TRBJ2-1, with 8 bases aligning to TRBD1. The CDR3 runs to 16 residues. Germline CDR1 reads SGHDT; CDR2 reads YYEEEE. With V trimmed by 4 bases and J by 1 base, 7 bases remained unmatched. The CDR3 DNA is TGTGCCAGCAGCCCCCTGGGGACAGGTTCCTACAATGAGCAGTTCTTC. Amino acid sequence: CASSPLGTGSYNEQFF.

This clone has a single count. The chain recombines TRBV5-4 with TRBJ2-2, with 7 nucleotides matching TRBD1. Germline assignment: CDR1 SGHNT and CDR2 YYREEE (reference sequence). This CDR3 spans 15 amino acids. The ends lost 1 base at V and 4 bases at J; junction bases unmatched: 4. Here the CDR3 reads CASSLNRGSTGELFF. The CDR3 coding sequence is TGTGCCAGCAGCTTGAACAGGGGTAGCACCGGGGAGCTGTTTTTT.

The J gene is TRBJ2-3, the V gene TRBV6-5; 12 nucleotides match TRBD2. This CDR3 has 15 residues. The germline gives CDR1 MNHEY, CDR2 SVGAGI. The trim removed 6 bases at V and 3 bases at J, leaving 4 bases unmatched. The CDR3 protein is CASSLTSGGTDTQYF. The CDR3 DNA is TGTGCCAGCAGCCTCACTAGCGGGGGGACAGATACGCAGTATTTT.

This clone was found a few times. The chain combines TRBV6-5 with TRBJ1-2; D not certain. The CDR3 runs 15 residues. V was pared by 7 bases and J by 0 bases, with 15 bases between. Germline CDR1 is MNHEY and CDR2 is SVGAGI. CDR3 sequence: CASTRLGDPNYGYTF. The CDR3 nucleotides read TGTGCCAGCACCAGACTAGGAGATCCTAACTATGGCTACACCTTC.

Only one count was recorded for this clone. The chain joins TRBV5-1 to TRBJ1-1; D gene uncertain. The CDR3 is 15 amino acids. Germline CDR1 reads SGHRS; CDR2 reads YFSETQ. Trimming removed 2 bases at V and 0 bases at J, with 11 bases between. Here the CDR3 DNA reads TGCGCCAGCAGCTTAGAAGAGGTAGTGAACACTGAAGCTTTCTTT. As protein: CASSLEEVVNTEAFF.

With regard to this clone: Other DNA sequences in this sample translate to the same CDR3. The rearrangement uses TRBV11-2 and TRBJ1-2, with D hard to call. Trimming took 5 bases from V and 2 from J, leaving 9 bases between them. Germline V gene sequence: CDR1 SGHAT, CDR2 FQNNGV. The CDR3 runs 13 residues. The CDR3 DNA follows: TGTGCCAGCAGCCCGGGTCTCAACTATGGCTACACCTTC. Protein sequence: CASSPGLNYGYTF.

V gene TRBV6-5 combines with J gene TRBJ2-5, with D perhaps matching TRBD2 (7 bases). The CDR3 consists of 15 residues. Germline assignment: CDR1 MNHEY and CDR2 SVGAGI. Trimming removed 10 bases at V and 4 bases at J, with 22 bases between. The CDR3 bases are TGTGCCACCTCCTCCTGGGGGGGGGCAGGAGAGACCCAGTACTTC. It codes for CATSSWGGAGETQYF.

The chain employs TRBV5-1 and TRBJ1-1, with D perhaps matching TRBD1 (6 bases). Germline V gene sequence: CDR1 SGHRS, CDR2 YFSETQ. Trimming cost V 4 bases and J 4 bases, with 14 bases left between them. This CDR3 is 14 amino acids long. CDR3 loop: CASSPQGSGTEAFF. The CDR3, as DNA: TGCGCCAGCAGCCCACAGGGTTCCGGCACTGAAGCTTTCTTT.

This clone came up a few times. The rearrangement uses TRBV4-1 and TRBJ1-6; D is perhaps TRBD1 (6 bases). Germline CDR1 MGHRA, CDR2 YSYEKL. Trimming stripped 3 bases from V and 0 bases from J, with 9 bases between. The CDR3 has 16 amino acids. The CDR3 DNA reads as TGCGCCAGCAGCCAGGGACACAGCTCCTATAATTCACCCCTCCACTTT. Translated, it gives CASSQGHSSYNSPLHF.

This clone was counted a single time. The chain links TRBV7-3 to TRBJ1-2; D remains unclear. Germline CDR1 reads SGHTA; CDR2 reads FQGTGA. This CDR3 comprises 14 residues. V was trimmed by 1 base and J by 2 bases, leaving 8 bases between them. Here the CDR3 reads CASSLNGLNYGYTF. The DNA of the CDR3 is TGTGCCAGCAGCTTAAATGGGCTCAACTATGGCTACACCTTC.

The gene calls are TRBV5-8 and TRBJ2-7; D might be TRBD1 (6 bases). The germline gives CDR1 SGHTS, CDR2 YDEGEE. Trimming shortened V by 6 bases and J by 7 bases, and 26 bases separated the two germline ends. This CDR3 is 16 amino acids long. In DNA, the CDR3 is TGTGCCAGCAACTTAGGACAGTTCGAACGGTCGCGGGAGCAGTACTTC. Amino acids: CASNLGQFERSREQYF.

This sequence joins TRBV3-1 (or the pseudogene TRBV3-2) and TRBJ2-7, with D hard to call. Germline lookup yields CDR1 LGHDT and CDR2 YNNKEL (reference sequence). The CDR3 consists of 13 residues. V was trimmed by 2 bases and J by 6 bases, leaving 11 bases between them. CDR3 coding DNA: TGTGCCAGCAGCCAATCATGGTTGCGCGAGCAGTACTTC. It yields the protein CASSQSWLREQYF.

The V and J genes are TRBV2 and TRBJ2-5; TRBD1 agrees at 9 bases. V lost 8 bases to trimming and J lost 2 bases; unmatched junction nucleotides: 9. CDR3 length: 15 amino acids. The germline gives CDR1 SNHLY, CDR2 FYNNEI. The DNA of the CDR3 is TGTGCCAGCGGGGGGACAGGGTTGTATCAAGAGACCCAGTACTTC. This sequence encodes CASGGTGLYQETQYF.

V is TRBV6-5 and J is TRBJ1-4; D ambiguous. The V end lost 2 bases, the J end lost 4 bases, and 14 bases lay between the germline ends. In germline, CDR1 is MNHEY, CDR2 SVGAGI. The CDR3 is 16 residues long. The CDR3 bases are TGTGCCAGCAGTTACCCCCCGGGGTGGGGTAATGAAAAACTGTTTTTT. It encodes CASSYPPGWGNEKLFF.

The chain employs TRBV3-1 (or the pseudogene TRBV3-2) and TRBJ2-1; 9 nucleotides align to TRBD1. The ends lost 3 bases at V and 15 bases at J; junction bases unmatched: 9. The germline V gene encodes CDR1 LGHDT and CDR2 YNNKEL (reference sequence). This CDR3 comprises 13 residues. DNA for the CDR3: TGTGCCAGCAGCCATCTGGACAGGGGTTATCGGTTCTTC. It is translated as CASSHLDRGYRFF.

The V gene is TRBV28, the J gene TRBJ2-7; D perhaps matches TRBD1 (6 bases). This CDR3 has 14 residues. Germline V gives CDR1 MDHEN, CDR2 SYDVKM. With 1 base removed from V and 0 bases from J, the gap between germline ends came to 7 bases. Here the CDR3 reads CASSLYRVSYEQYF. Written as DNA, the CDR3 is TGTGCCAGCAGTTTATACAGGGTCTCCTACGAGCAGTACTTC.

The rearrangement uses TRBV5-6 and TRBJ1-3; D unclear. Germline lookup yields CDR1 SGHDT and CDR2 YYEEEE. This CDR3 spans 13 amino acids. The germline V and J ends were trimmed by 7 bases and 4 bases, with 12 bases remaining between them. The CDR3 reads CASLVSWGNTIYF. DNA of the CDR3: TGTGCCAGCCTCGTTAGTTGGGGAAACACCATATATTTT.

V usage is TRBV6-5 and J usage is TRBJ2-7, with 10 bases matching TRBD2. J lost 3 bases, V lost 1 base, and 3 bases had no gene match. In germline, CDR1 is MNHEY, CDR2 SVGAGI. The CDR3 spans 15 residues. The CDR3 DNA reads TGTGCCAGCAGTTACTTAGCGGGGGGTATCTACGAGCAGTACTTC. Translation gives CASSYLAGGIYEQYF.

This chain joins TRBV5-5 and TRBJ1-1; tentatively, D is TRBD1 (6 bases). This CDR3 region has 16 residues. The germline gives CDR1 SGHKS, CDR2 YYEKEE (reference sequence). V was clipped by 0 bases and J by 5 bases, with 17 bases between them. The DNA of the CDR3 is TGTGCCAGCAGCTTGGTAGTAGGGGGGGCGAGAACTGAAGCTTTCTTT. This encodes CASSLVVGGARTEAFF.